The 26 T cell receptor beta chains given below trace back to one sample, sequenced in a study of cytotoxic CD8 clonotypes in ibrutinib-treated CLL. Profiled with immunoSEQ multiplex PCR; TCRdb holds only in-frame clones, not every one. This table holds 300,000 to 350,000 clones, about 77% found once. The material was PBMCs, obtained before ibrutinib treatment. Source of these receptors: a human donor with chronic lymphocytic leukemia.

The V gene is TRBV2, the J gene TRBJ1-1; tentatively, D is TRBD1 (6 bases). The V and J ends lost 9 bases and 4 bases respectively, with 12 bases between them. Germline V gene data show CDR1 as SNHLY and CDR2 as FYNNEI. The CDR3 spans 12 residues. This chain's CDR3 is CARTGFSTEAFF. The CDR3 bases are TGTGCCAGAACAGGGTTCAGCACTGAAGCTTTCTTT. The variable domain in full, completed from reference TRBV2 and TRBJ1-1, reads EPEVTQTPSHQVTQMGQEVILRCVPISNHLYFYWYRQILGQKVEFLVSFYNNEISEKSEIFDDQFSVERPDGSNFTLKIRSTKLEDSAMYFCARTGFSTEAFFGQGTRLTVV.

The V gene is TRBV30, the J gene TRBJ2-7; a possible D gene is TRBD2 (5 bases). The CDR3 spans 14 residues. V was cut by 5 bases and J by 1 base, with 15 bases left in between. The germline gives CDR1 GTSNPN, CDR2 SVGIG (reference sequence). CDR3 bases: TGTGCCTGGGAGTCCGGGGTAGCGTCCTACGAGCAGTACTTC. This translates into CAWESGVASYEQYF.

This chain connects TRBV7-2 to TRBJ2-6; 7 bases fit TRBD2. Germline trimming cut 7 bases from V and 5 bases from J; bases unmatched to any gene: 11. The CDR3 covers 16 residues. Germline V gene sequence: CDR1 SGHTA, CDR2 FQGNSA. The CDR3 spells CASIEGGDLRANVLTF. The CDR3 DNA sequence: TGTGCCAGCATCGAGGGAGGGGACCTGAGGGCCAACGTCCTGACTTTC.

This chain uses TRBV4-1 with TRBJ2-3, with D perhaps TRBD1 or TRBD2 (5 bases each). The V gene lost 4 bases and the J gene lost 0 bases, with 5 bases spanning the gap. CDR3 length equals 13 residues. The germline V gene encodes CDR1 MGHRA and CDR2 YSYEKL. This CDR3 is CASSRGSTDTQYF. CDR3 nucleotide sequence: TGCGCCAGCAGCCGGGGGAGCACAGATACGCAGTATTTT.

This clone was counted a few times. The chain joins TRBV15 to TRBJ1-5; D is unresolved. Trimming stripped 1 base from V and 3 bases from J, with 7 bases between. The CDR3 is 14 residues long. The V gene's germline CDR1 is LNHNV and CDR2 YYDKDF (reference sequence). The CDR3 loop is CATSRVGNNQPQHF. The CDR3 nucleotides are TGTGCCACCAGCAGAGTAGGGAACAATCAGCCCCAGCATTTT.

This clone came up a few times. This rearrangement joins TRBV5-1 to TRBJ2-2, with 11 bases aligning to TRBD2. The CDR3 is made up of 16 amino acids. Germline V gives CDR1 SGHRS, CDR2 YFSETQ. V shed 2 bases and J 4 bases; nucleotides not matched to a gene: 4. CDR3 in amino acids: CASSFIAGGGTGELFF. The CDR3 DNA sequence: TGCGCCAGCAGCTTCATAGCGGGAGGGGGCACCGGGGAGCTGTTTTTT.

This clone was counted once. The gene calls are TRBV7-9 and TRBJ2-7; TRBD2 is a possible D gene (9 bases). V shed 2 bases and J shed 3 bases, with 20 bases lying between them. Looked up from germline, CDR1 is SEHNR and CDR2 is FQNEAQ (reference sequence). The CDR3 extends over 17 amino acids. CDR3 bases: TGTGCCAGCAGCTTATTGGCTAGCGGGACAGGAGGCTACGAGCAGTACTTC. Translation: CASSLLASGTGGYEQYF.

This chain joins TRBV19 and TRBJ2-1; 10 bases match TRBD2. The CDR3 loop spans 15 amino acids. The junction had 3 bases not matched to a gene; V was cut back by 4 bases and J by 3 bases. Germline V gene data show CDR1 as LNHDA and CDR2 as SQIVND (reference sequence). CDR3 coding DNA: TGTGCCAGTAGTACACTAGCGGGGAACTACAATGAGCAGTTCTTC. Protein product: CASSTLAGNYNEQFF. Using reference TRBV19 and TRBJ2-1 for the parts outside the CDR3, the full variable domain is DGGITQSPKYLFRKEGQNVTLSCEQNLNHDAMYWYRQDPGQGLRLIYYSQIVNDFQKGDIAEGYSVSREKKESFPLTVTSAQKNPTAFYLCASSTLAGNYNEQFFGPGTRLTVL.

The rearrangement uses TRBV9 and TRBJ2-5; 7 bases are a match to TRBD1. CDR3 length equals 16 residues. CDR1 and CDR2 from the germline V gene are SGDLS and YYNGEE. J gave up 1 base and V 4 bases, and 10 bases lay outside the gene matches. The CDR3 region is CASSFNIRDSQETQYF. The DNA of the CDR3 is TGTGCCAGCAGCTTTAACATCCGGGACAGCCAAGAGACCCAGTACTTC.

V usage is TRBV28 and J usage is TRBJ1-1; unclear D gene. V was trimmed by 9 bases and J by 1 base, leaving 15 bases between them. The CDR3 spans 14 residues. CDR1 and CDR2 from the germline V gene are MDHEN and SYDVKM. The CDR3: CASRPAPGNTEAFF. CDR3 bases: TGTGCCAGTCGACCGGCTCCGGGGAACACTGAAGCTTTCTTT.

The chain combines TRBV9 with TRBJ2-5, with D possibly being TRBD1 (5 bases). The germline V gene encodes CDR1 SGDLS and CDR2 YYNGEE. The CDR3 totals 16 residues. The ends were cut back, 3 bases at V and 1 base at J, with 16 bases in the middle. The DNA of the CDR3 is TGTGCCAGCAGCGGAGCCCAGGGCCCTCGCCAAGAGACCCAGTACTTC. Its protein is CASSGAQGPRQETQYF. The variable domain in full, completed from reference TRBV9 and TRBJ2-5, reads DSGVTQTPKHLITATGQRVTLRCSPRSGDLSVYWYQQSLDQGLQFLIQYYNGEERAKGNILERFSAQQFPDLHSELNLSSLELGDSALYFCASSGAQGPRQETQYFGPGTRLLVL.

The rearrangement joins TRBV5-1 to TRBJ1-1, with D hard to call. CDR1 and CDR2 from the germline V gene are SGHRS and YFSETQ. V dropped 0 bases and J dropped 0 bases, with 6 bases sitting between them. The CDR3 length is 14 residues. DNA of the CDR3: TGCGCCAGCAGCTTGGACGGCATGAACACTGAAGCTTTCTTT. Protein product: CASSLDGMNTEAFF.

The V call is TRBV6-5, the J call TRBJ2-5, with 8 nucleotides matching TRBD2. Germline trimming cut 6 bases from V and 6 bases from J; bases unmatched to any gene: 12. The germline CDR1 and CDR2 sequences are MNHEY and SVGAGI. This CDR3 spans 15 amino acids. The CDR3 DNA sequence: TGTGCCAGCAGACAAAAGCGGGAGACAAGCCAGACCCAGTACTTC. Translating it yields CASRQKRETSQTQYF.

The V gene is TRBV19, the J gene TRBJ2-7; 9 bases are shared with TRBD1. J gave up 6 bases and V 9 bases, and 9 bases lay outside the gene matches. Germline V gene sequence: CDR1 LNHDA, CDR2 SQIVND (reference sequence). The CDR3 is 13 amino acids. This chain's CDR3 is CASSRTGAGEQYF. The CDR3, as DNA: TGTGCCAGCTCAAGGACAGGGGCAGGCGAGCAGTACTTC. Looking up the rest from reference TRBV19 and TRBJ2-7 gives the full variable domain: DGGITQSPKYLFRKEGQNVTLSCEQNLNHDAMYWYRQDPGQGLRLIYYSQIVNDFQKGDIAEGYSVSREKKESFPLTVTSAQKNPTAFYLCASSRTGAGEQYFGPGTRLTVT.

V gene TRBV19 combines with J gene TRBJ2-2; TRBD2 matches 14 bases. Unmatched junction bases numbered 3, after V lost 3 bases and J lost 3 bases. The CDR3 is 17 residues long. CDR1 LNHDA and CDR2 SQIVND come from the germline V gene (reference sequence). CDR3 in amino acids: CASSIRGLAGDTGELFF. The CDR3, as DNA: TGTGCCAGTAGTATCCGGGGACTAGCGGGAGACACCGGGGAGCTGTTTTTT.

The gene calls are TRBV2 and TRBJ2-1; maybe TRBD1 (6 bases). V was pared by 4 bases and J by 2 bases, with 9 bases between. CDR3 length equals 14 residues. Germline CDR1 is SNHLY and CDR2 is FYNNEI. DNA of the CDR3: TGTGCCAGCAGTGTACAGGGAACCTACAATGAGCAGTTCTTC. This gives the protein CASSVQGTYNEQFF.

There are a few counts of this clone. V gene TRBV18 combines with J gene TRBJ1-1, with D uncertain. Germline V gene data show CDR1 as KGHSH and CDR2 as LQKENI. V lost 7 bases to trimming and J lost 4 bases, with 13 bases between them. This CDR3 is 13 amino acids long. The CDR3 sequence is CASLDKGFTEAFF. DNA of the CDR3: TGTGCCAGCTTAGATAAAGGGTTCACTGAAGCTTTCTTT.

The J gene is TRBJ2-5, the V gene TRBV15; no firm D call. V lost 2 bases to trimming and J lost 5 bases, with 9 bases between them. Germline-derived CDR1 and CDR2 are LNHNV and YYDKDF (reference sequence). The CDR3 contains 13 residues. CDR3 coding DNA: TGTGCCACCAGCAGACCCCTCATTGAGACCCAGTACTTC. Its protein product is CATSRPLIETQYF.

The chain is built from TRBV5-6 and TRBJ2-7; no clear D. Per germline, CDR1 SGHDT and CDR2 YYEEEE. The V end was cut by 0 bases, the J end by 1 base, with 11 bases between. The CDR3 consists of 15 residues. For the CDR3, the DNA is TGTGCCAGCAGCTTGGTCGGCGGTTCTTCCTACGAGCAGTACTTC. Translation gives CASSLVGGSSYEQYF. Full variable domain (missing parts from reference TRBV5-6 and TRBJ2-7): DAGVTQSPTHLIKTRGQQVTLRCSPKSGHDTVSWYQQALGQGPQFIFQYYEEEERQRGNFPDRFSGHQFPNYSSELNVNALLLGDSALYLCASSLVGGSSYEQYFGPGTRLTVT.

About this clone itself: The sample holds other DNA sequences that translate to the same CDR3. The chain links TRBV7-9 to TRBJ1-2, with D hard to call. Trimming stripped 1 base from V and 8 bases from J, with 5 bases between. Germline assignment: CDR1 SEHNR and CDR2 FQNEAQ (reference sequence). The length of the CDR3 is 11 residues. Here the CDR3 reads CASSLGGGYTF. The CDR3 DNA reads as TGTGCCAGCAGCTTAGGTGGCGGCTACACCTTC. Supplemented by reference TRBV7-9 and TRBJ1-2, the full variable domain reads DTGVSQNPRHKITKRGQNVTFRCDPISEHNRLYWYRQTLGQGPEFLTYFQNEAQLEKSRLLSDRFSAERPKGSFSTLEIQRTEQGDSAMYLCASSLGGGYTFGSGTRLTVV.

The CDR3 DNA reads TGCGCCAGCAGCTTGGTAGTCCAGGCTGACACCGGGGAGCTGTTTTTT. Residues: CASSLVVQADTGELFF. The gene calls are TRBV5-1 and TRBJ2-2, with unresolved D. Trimming removed 0 bases at V and 3 bases at J, with 12 bases between. The CDR3 has 16 residues. The germline V gene has CDR1 SGHRS and CDR2 YFSETQ.

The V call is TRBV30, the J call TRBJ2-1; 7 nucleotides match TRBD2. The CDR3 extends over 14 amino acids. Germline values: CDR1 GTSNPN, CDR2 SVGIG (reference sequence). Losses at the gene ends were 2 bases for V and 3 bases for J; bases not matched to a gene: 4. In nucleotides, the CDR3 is TGTGCCTGGAGTCAGGGCGGGAGCTACAATGAGCAGTTCTTC. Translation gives CAWSQGGSYNEQFF.

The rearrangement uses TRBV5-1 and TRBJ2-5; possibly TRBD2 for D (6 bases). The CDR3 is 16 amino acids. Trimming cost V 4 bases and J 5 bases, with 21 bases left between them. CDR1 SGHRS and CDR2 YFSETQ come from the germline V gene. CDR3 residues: CASSRDWRYSGETQYF. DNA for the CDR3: TGCGCCAGCAGCAGGGACTGGCGCTATTCAGGGGAGACCCAGTACTTC. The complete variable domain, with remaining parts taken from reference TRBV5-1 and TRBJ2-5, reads KAGVTQTPRYLIKTRGQQVTLSCSPISGHRSVSWYQQTPGQGLQFLFEYFSETQRNKGNFPGRFSGRQFSNSRSEMNVSTLELGDSALYLCASSRDWRYSGETQYFGPGTRLLVL.

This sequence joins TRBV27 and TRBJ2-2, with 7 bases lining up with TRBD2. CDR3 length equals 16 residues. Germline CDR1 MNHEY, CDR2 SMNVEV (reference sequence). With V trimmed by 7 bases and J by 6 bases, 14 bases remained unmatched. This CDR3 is CASTNPGEGHPGELFF. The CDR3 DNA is TGTGCCAGCACCAACCCTGGGGAGGGCCATCCCGGGGAGCTGTTTTTT.

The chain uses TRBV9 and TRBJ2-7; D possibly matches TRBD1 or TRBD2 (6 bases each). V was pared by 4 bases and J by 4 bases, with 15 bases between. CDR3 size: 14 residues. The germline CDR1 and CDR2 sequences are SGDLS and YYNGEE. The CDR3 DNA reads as TGTGCCAGCAGCCTAGGTGGGGGGCTTTACGAGCAGTACTTC. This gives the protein CASSLGGGLYEQYF.

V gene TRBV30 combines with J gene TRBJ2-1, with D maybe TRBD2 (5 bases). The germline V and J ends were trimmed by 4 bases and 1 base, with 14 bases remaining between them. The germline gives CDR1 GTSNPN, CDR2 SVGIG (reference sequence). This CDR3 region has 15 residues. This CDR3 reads CAWTSQIPSYNEQFF. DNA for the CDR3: TGTGCCTGGACTAGCCAGATCCCTTCCTACAATGAGCAGTTCTTC.